A single T cell receptor beta chain is shown here with its context. CDR3 size: 16 residues. CDR1 SGHTA and CDR2 FQGNSA come from the germline V gene. Trimming took 5 bases from V and 2 from J; bases not matched to a gene: 6. The sample belongs to a study of T cells in Graves' hyperthyroidism and ophthalmopathy. Stable Graves' hyperthyroidism denoted no ophthalmopathy progression over 18 months. Hyperthyroidism, newly diagnosed and lasting under 2 months, affected patients aged 18 to 65. Fresh peripheral blood, roughly 10 ml, was the source of the PBMCs. TCR beta CDR3 region amplification was performed from RNA transcripts. HTBI primers were employed in a first-round RT-PCR of the TCR CDR3. TCRdb re-derived calls from the multiplex PCR reads in MiXCR, one entry per CDR3 protein. The table lists roughly 710,000 distinct CDR3 sequences, under 45% of them singletons.

This TCR came from a woman in her thirties or forties with Graves' hyperthyroidism. The V and J genes are TRBV7-2 and TRBJ2-7, with 13 bases fitting TRBD2. Sequences were obtained from blood. The CDR3 region has the DNA TGTGCCAGCAGCCCCGGGACTAGCGGGGAGACCTACGAGCAGTACTTC. This sequence encodes CASSPGTSGETYEQYF. Looking up the rest from reference TRBV7-2 and TRBJ2-7 gives the full variable domain: GAGVSQSPSNKVTEKGKDVELRCDPISGHTALYWYRQSLGQGLEFLIYFQGNSAPDKSGLPSDRFSAERTGGSVSTLTIQRTQQEDSAVYLCASSPGTSGETYEQYFGPGTRLTVT.